This T cell receptor (beta chain) was sequenced in a study of blood T cell repertoires in COVID-19. Background on the study: Samples came from the United States, Italy and Spain, spanning acute and convalescent COVID-19. PBMCs, B-cell-depleted T cells, or T cells provided the cDNA or gDNA that made up the material.

As handled by the study authors: Amplification of reference gene primers provided the estimated nucleated cell counts. Some clones are missing from TCRdb's copy, which holds only in-frame ones; the method was immunoSEQ multiplex PCR. D and trimming were read from the DNA, whereas the V and J calls and clone size are those reported in that table. This repertoire shows 280,000 or so clones, around 89% found once; its top ten account for approximately 7.2%. This CDR3 contains 13 residues. V was shortened by 4 bases and J by 3 bases, with 10 bases between the two germline ends. Per the germline V gene, CDR1 is LGHDT and CDR2 is YNNKEL (reference sequence).

The sequence derives from a woman in her thirties who had recovered from COVID-19. This chain connects TRBV3-1 (or the pseudogene TRBV3-2) to TRBJ2-7, with D hard to call. The sequenced material came from peripheral blood. This CDR3 is CASSLLDSYEQYF. DNA for the CDR3: TGTGCCAGCAGCCTCCTCGATAGCTACGAGCAGTACTTC.